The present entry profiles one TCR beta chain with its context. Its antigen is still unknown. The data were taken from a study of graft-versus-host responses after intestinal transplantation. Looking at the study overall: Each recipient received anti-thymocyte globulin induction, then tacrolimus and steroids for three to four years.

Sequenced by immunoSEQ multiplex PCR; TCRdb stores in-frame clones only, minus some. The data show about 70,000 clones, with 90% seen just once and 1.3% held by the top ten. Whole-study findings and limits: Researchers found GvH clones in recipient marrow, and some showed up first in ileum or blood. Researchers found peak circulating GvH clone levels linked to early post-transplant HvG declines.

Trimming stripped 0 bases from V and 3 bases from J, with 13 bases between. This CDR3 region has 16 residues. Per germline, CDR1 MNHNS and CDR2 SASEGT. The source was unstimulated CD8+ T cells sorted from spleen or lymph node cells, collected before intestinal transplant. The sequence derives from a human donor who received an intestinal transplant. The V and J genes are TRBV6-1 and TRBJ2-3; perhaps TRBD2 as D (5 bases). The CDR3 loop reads CASSEAEASGTDTQYF. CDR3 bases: TGTGCCAGCAGTGAAGCGGAAGCCTCGGGAACAGATACGCAGTATTTT.